These 19 T cell receptor beta chains were sequenced from one sample in a study of blood T cell repertoires in COVID-19. Assay: immunoSEQ multiplex PCR; the TCRdb copy retains only in-frame clones and omits some. The sample shows about 250,000 clones, 65% to 85% of them seen only once. The specimen sequenced was PBMCs or T cells enriched from blood (not recorded which). These receptors were collected from a man aged 50 to 60 who had recovered from COVID-19.

V is TRBV28 and J is TRBJ2-3, with TRBD2 as a possible D gene (5 bases). The CDR3 has 14 amino acids. V lost 3 bases and J lost 0, with 7 bases in between. Germline V gene lookup returns CDR1 MDHEN and CDR2 SYDVKM. CDR3 sequence: CASSFGGSTDTQYF. Here the CDR3 DNA reads TGTGCCAGCAGTTTTGGCGGGAGCACAGATACGCAGTATTTT.

The chain uses TRBV11-3 and TRBJ2-2; the match to TRBD2 covers 7 bases. The junction had 10 bases not matched to a gene; V was cut back by 7 bases and J by 5 bases. The CDR3 totals 15 residues. Germline lookup yields CDR1 SGHNT and CDR2 YENEEA. The CDR3 DNA follows: TGTGCCAGCAAATCTAGCGGAGGAGAGACCGGGGAGCTGTTTTTT. This sequence encodes CASKSSGGETGELFF.

The gene calls are TRBV6-5 and TRBJ2-1; TRBD1 might be the D (6 bases). Trimming cost V 6 bases and J 2 bases, with 14 bases left between them. Germline V CDR1 and CDR2: MNHEY, SVGAGI. The CDR3 spans 15 residues. The CDR3 DNA reads as TGTGCCAGCAGACCCACAGGGATTGCCTACAATGAGCAGTTCTTC. Translating it yields CASRPTGIAYNEQFF.

The chain joins TRBV6-2 or TRBV6-3 to TRBJ2-1, with TRBD2 matching 10 bases. J gave up 5 bases and V 8 bases, and 9 bases lay outside the gene matches. CDR3 length: 15 residues. Germline CDR1 is MNHEY and CDR2 is SVGEGT. CDR3 sequence reads: CASGPSGSPNNEQFF. In DNA form, the CDR3 reads TGTGCCAGCGGCCCTAGCGGGAGCCCAAACAATGAGCAGTTCTTC.

The chain has TRBV27 and TRBJ1-2; TRBD1 aligns across 8 bases. Germline V gene sequence: CDR1 MNHEY, CDR2 SMNVEV (reference sequence). The CDR3 is made up of 14 amino acids. V dropped 6 bases and J dropped 0; count of bases not matched to a gene: 3. The DNA for the CDR3 is TGTGCCAGCAGCCCGGGACAGGCTAACTATGGCTACACCTTC. Translating gives CASSPGQANYGYTF.

The CDR3 region has the DNA TGTGCCAGCAGCCAGAGGGACTCTGGAAACACCATATATTTT. Its protein is CASSQRDSGNTIYF. V is TRBV3-1 (or the pseudogene TRBV3-2) and J is TRBJ1-3; D call uncertain. Germline V CDR1 and CDR2: LGHDT, YNNKEL (reference sequence). V lost 3 bases to trimming and J lost 0 bases, with 6 bases between them. The CDR3 runs 14 residues.

In this sample, this clone turned up a few times. The rearrangement joins TRBV10-1 to TRBJ2-2; no clear D. The germline V gene has CDR1 WNHNN and CDR2 SYGVQD (reference sequence). This CDR3 is 12 amino acids long. Between the trimmed V and J ends, which lost 2 bases and 6 bases, there was a span of 4 bases. The CDR3 here is CASSERAGELFF. CDR3 in DNA: TGCGCCAGCAGTGAGAGAGCCGGGGAGCTGTTTTTT.

The chain joins TRBV10-2 to TRBJ1-6, with 9 bases that match TRBD1. Germline lookup yields CDR1 WSHSY and CDR2 SAAADI. The CDR3 totals 14 residues. V lost 7 bases to trimming and J lost 6 bases; unmatched junction nucleotides: 4. CDR3 bases: TGCGCCAGCACTCTGGACAGGGGTAATTCACCCCTCCACTTT. Its protein is CASTLDRGNSPLHF.

The chain links TRBV4-1 to TRBJ1-2; 8 bases are shared with TRBD1. Germline V gene sequence: CDR1 MGHRA, CDR2 YSYEKL. J lost 9 bases, V lost 1 base, and 10 bases had no gene match. This CDR3 spans 15 amino acids. The CDR3 DNA reads as TGCGCCAGCAGCCAAGGCCCCGTGCAGGGGGCGAGCTACACCTTC. Translation: CASSQGPVQGASYTF.

V is TRBV24-1 and J is TRBJ1-5; no definite D call. The V end lost 4 bases, the J end lost 7 bases, and 10 bases lay between the germline ends. CDR3 size: 13 residues. Germline V gene data show CDR1 as KGHDR and CDR2 as SFDVKD. In DNA form, the CDR3 reads TGTGCCACCAGTGACGGGTCTCGACAGCCCCAGCATTTT. This encodes CATSDGSRQPQHF.

This chain uses TRBV5-6 with TRBJ2-7, with 7 nucleotides matching TRBD2. The CDR3 is made up of 14 amino acids. The V segment lost 1 base and the J segment 6 bases; nucleotides outside the gene matches: 7. From germline, CDR1 is SGHDT and CDR2 YYEEEE. This CDR3 reads CASSLPGGETEQYF. DNA for the CDR3: TGTGCCAGCAGCTTGCCGGGAGGCGAAACCGAGCAGTACTTC.

The chain joins TRBV24-1 to TRBJ2-7; 8 bases fit TRBD1. The germline V gene has CDR1 KGHDR and CDR2 SFDVKD. The CDR3 spans 13 residues. The V and J ends lost 2 bases and 6 bases, in that order; junction bases with no gene match: 2. CDR3 DNA: TGTGCCACCAGTGATTCCAGGGGGCGCGAGCAGTACTTC. This sequence encodes CATSDSRGREQYF.

CDR3 region: CASSLYRQGRAFF. In DNA, the CDR3 is TGTGCCAGCAGCCTTTATAGACAGGGCAGGGCTTTCTTT. This chain links TRBV7-8 with TRBJ1-1; TRBD1 aligns across 7 bases. Germline CDR1 SGHVS, CDR2 FQNEAQ. The CDR3 is made up of 13 amino acids. Trimming cost V 5 bases and J 11 bases; bases outside gene matches: 11.

This rearrangement joins TRBV28 to TRBJ1-5, with D perhaps TRBD1 (5 bases). This CDR3 comprises 14 residues. Germline assignment: CDR1 MDHEN and CDR2 SYDVKM. The V and J ends lost 4 bases and 4 bases respectively, with 11 bases between them. Written as DNA, the CDR3 is TGTGCCAGCAGTTCCTACAGGATTAATCAGCCCCAGCATTTT. Translated: CASSSYRINQPQHF.

The V and J genes are TRBV7-6 and TRBJ1-1; 7 positions match TRBD1. The CDR3 is 14 residues long. Unmatched junction bases numbered 5, after V lost 5 bases and J lost 2 bases. CDR1 and CDR2 (germline): SGHVS, FNYEAQ. The CDR3 protein is CASSLDRVNTEAFF. The CDR3 DNA reads TGTGCCAGCAGCCTCGACAGGGTAAACACTGAAGCTTTCTTT.

This chain joins TRBV18 and TRBJ1-4, with TRBD1 as a possible D gene (5 bases). Germline V gene sequence: CDR1 KGHSH, CDR2 LQKENI. Trimming cost V 3 bases and J 4 bases, with 12 bases left between them. CDR3 length: 15 residues. CDR3 loop: CASSPGGTFNEKLFF. CDR3 sequence (DNA): TGTGCCAGCTCACCCGGGGGGACCTTTAATGAAAAACTGTTTTTT.

The chain joins TRBV19 to TRBJ1-5; weak D call: TRBD1 (5 bases). Deletions cut 3 bases from V and 4 bases from J, with 10 bases between. The germline V gene encodes CDR1 LNHDA and CDR2 SQIVND (reference sequence). The CDR3 spans 14 residues. CDR3 DNA sequence: TGTGCCAGTAGTATTTCGACAGTAAATCAGCCCCAGCATTTT. Translated, it gives CASSISTVNQPQHF. Based on the CDR3 plus reference TRBV19 and TRBJ1-5, the full variable domain is DGGITQSPKYLFRKEGQNVTLSCEQNLNHDAMYWYRQDPGQGLRLIYYSQIVNDFQKGDIAEGYSVSREKKESFPLTVTSAQKNPTAFYLCASSISTVNQPQHFGDGTRLSIL.

The gene calls are TRBV5-1 and TRBJ1-1, with 9 bases that match TRBD1. Germline V CDR1 and CDR2: SGHRS, YFSETQ. The CDR3 extends over 16 amino acids. V shed 4 bases, J shed 6 bases, and the junction held 13 bases outside the gene matches. Here the CDR3 reads CASSSTGGGLGSEAFF. CDR3 in DNA: TGCGCCAGCAGCAGTACAGGGGGCGGGTTGGGCTCTGAAGCTTTCTTT.

This chain uses TRBV5-1 with TRBJ1-4; D is unclear. The germline V gene encodes CDR1 SGHRS and CDR2 YFSETQ. The CDR3 extends over 16 amino acids. Trimming removed 3 bases from V and 7 bases from J, with 19 bases in between. This CDR3 reads CASSSLPASGSEKLFF. CDR3 coding DNA: TGCGCCAGCAGCTCTCTGCCGGCCTCGGGGAGTGAAAAACTGTTTTTT.